The next 26 T cell receptor beta chains were all read from a single sample in a study of low-dose radiotherapy and immunotherapy resistance in tumors. The sample's time point: after trial treatment. Indicated treatment: LDRT plus nivolumab, ipilimumab, low-dose cyclophosphamide and aspirin (RACIN trial). Alpha and beta chains were covered, as first-strand cDNA relied on TRAV- and TRBV-specific primers. A roughly 19-cycle PCR with a constant-region primer and V-primer adapter amplified TCRs. A single record per CDR3 protein comes from TCRdb applying MiXCR to the reads. The sample lists more than 90,000 distinct CDR3 sequences; 20% were seen once. This material consisted of PBMCs, taken after low-dose radiotherapy plus immunotherapy. The receptors originated from a male donor with prostate cancer.

Many counts were recorded for this clonotype. This sequence joins TRBV12-3 or TRBV12-4 and TRBJ2-1, with D unresolved. V was shortened by 5 bases and J by 7 bases, with 6 bases between the two germline ends. The CDR3 is 11 amino acids. Written as DNA, the CDR3 is TGTGCCAGCAGTCGGTGGAATGAGCAGTTCTTC. It specifies CASSRWNEQFF.

The table lists this clonotype with many counts. The chain joins TRBV12-3 or TRBV12-4 to TRBJ1-6; D is unresolved. V was clipped by 3 bases and J by 6 bases, with 12 bases between them. The CDR3 totals 15 residues. CDR3 sequence (DNA): TGTGCCAGCAGTTTTGAGGGTCGGGGTAATTCACCCCTCCACTTT. It is translated as CASSFEGRGNSPLHF.

This clonotype was recorded many times. This rearrangement joins TRBV11-2 to TRBJ2-1; D ambiguous. The germline V gene encodes CDR1 SGHAT and CDR2 FQNNGV. V was pared by 5 bases and J by 6 bases, with 8 bases between. The CDR3 has 12 amino acids. CDR3: CASSPPANEQFF. The CDR3 nucleotides read TGTGCCAGCAGCCCCCCGGCCAATGAGCAGTTCTTC.

This clonotype was observed many times. This sequence joins TRBV19 and TRBJ1-2; no clear D. CDR1 is LNHDA, CDR2 SQIVND, per germline (reference sequence). The CDR3 contains 12 residues. Trimming cost V 7 bases and J 4 bases, with 10 bases left between them. CDR3 DNA: TGTGCCAGTATGAAGGAGAGCTATGGCTACACCTTC. It is translated as CASMKESYGYTF. The variable domain in full, with the rest retrieved from reference TRBV19 and TRBJ1-2, is DGGITQSPKYLFRKEGQNVTLSCEQNLNHDAMYWYRQDPGQGLRLIYYSQIVNDFQKGDIAEGYSVSREKKESFPLTVTSAQKNPTAFYLCASMKESYGYTFGSGTRLTVV.

The table lists this clonotype with many counts. V usage is TRBV7-2 and J usage is TRBJ2-1; D uncertain. Deletions cut 1 base from V and 4 bases from J, with 11 bases between. CDR1 is SGHTA and CDR2 is FQGNSA in the germline V gene. This CDR3 spans 15 amino acids. CDR3 in DNA: TGTGCCAGCAGCTTAGAGGCCCGTACTTACAATGAGCAGTTCTTC. Translating it yields CASSLEARTYNEQFF.

This clonotype was observed at least ten times. V usage is TRBV5-4 and J usage is TRBJ1-1; D is possibly TRBD1 (6 bases). Trimming left V 1 base short and J 5 bases short, with 15 bases between. There are 15 residues in the CDR3. CDR1 and CDR2 from the germline V gene are SGHNT and YYREEE (reference sequence). CDR3 in DNA: TGTGCCAGCAGCTTGTCTCGCAGGGGCAGTACTGAAGCTTTCTTT. It translates to CASSLSRRGSTEAFF.

This clonotype was seen at least ten times. The genes are TRBV5-1 and TRBJ2-1; the match to TRBD1 covers 7 bases. V shed 7 bases and J 9 bases; nucleotides not matched to a gene: 7. The germline gives CDR1 SGHRS, CDR2 YFSETQ. There are 12 residues in the CDR3. CDR3 bases: TGCGCCAGCCGTCCCCCAGGGGGTGAGCAGTTCTTC. This translates into CASRPPGGEQFF.

About this clonotype itself: Only one base separates this from a far larger clonotype, so it likely reflects a read error. The J gene is TRBJ2-1, the V gene TRBV2; either TRBD1 or TRBD2 may fit D (6 bases each). The CDR3 covers 13 residues. CDR1 and CDR2 (germline): SNHLY, FYNNEI. Trimming cost V 5 bases and J 10 bases, with 15 bases left between them. In nucleotides, the CDR3 is TGTGCCAGCAGTCGGGGGCCCACCTACGAGCAGTTCTTC. Its protein product is CASSRGPTYEQFF.

In this sample, this clonotype turned up many times. V and J are TRBV7-2 and TRBJ2-2; either TRBD1 or TRBD2 may fit D (7 bases each). V lost 7 bases and J 0 bases, leaving 12 bases between the germline ends. This CDR3 is built from 15 residues. CDR1 and CDR2 (germline): SGHTA, FQGNSA. The CDR3 loop is CASTPGGANTGELFF. The DNA of the CDR3 is TGTGCCAGCACCCCAGGGGGGGCGAACACCGGGGAGCTGTTTTTT.

The chain employs TRBV6-5 and TRBJ1-3; possible D gene TRBD1, 5 bases. This CDR3 is 16 amino acids long. The ends were cut back, 7 bases at V and 0 bases at J, with 16 bases in the middle. CDR1 and CDR2 from the germline V gene are MNHEY and SVGAGI. CDR3 in amino acids: CASMFLGLNSGNTIYF. CDR3 DNA: TGTGCCAGCATGTTTTTGGGACTAAACTCTGGAAACACCATATATTTT.

This clonotype was seen many times. The CDR3 sequence: CASTPTLGREDGYTF. CDR3 sequence (DNA): TGTGCCAGCACCCCAACGTTGGGACGGGAGGACGGCTACACCTTC. This chain connects TRBV7-2 to TRBJ1-2; TRBD1 might be the D (5 bases). Germline CDR1 and CDR2: SGHTA and FQGNSA. V dropped 7 bases and J dropped 8 bases, with 23 bases sitting between them. The CDR3 extends over 15 amino acids.

This clonotype was seen many times. The gene calls are TRBV6-2 or TRBV6-3 and TRBJ2-3; D gene unclear. Per the germline V gene, CDR1 is MNHEY and CDR2 is SVGEGT. The CDR3 consists of 14 residues. V lost 8 bases to trimming and J lost 0 bases, with 12 bases between them. CDR3 coding DNA: TGTGCCAGCCCACCTGGGGAAAGCACAGATACGCAGTATTTT. Amino acid sequence: CASPPGESTDTQYF.

This clonotype was recorded at least ten times. V gene TRBV7-9 combines with J gene TRBJ1-1, with D unresolved. The CDR3 is 13 residues long. V lost 5 bases and J lost 1, with 8 bases in between. The germline V gene encodes CDR1 SEHNR and CDR2 FQNEAQ (reference sequence). As DNA, the CDR3 is TGTGCCAGCAGCCCTTGGGGGAACACTGAAGCTTTCTTT. Protein product: CASSPWGNTEAFF.

The V call is TRBV5-1, the J call TRBJ1-2; no clear D. Deletions cut 4 bases from V and 4 bases from J, with 14 bases between. Germline lookup yields CDR1 SGHRS and CDR2 YFSETQ. The CDR3 has 14 residues. The CDR3 here is CASSPGGSSYGYTF. CDR3 DNA: TGCGCCAGCAGCCCGGGAGGGTCTTCCTATGGCTACACCTTC.

This clonotype was counted at least ten times. The chain uses TRBV18 and TRBJ2-6; 7 bases map to TRBD1. This CDR3 has 16 amino acids. V shed 3 bases, J shed 0 bases, and the junction held 2 bases outside the gene matches. In germline, CDR1 is KGHSH, CDR2 LQKENI. The CDR3 region has the DNA TGTGCCAGCTCACCGGGACAGAGCTCTGGGGCCAACGTCCTGACTTTC. This translates into CASSPGQSSGANVLTF. Supplemented by reference TRBV18 and TRBJ2-6, the full variable domain reads NAGVMQNPRHLVRRRGQEARLRCSPMKGHSHVYWYRQLPEEGLKFMVYLQKENIIDESGMPKERFSAEFPKEGPSILRIQQVVRGDSAAYFCASSPGQSSGANVLTFGAGSRLTVL.

There are many counts of this clonotype. The chain employs TRBV6-1 and TRBJ1-6; TRBD1 agrees at 8 bases. The germline gives CDR1 MNHNS, CDR2 SASEGT. The V and J ends lost 6 bases and 10 bases, in that order; junction bases with no gene match: 8. CDR3 length: 14 amino acids. CDR3 nucleotide sequence: TGTGCCAGCAGCTTTGACAGGGGTCGGTCACCCCTCCACTTT. Amino acids: CASSFDRGRSPLHF.

This clonotype was picked up many times. The rearrangement uses TRBV2 and TRBJ2-7; 7 bases are shared with TRBD1. Germline CDR1 and CDR2: SNHLY and FYNNEI. This CDR3 contains 15 residues. J gave up 1 base and V 3 bases, and 6 bases lay outside the gene matches. The CDR3 DNA is TGTGCCAGCAGTGACGGGACAGCCAATTCCTACGAGCAGTACTTC. It encodes CASSDGTANSYEQYF.

This clonotype was observed many times. A read error may explain this, as a much larger clone is one base away. The chain carries TRBV7-2 and TRBJ2-7; the D is unclear. The CDR3 runs to 11 residues. V was pared by 4 bases and J by 2 bases, with 3 bases between. Per germline, CDR1 SGHTA and CDR2 FQGNSA. The CDR3, as DNA: TGTGCCAGCAGCTCGACCTACGAGCAGTACTTC. As protein: CASSSTYEQYF.

This clonotype occurred a few times. V usage is TRBV24-1 and J usage is TRBJ2-2; 8 nucleotides match TRBD1. CDR1 and CDR2 (germline): KGHDR, SFDVKD. Losses at the gene ends were 4 bases for V and 6 bases for J; bases not matched to a gene: 12. The CDR3 extends over 17 amino acids. The chain's CDR3 is CATSDRRGQGLAGELFF. CDR3 in DNA: TGTGCCACCAGTGACCGCCGTGGACAGGGTTTAGCCGGGGAGCTGTTTTTT.

This clonotype was seen at least ten times. The chain uses TRBV14 and TRBJ2-7; the match to TRBD1 covers 8 bases. CDR3 size: 14 residues. V shed 4 bases and J 2 bases; nucleotides not matched to a gene: 4. The germline gives CDR1 SGHDN, CDR2 FVKESK. CDR3 coding DNA: TGTGCCAGCAGCCGACAGGGGATCCCCTACGAGCAGTACTTC. As protein: CASSRQGIPYEQYF.

The J gene is TRBJ2-7, the V gene TRBV5-1; 7 nucleotides match TRBD1. Germline loops: CDR1 SGHRS, CDR2 YFSETQ. After removal of 1 base from V and 4 bases from J, the junction contained 8 bases not matched to a gene. The CDR3 is 15 residues long. For the CDR3, the DNA is TGCGCCAGCAGCTTGAGGTCAGAGGGACAGTACGAGCAGTACTTC. Translating gives CASSLRSEGQYEQYF.

At least ten counts were recorded for this clonotype. This chain uses TRBV7-6 with TRBJ2-7, with 7 bases aligning to TRBD1. Trimming took 5 bases from V and 2 from J; bases not matched to a gene: 9. CDR1 SGHVS and CDR2 FNYEAQ come from the germline V gene. There are 15 residues in the CDR3. CDR3: CASSQGQLYPYEQYF. The CDR3 DNA is TGTGCCAGCAGCCAGGGACAGCTCTATCCCTACGAGCAGTACTTC.

Concerning this clonotype: A much larger clone lies a single base off, so this may be a read error. V gene TRBV7-9 combines with J gene TRBJ1-1; D is possibly TRBD1 (5 bases). The CDR3 loop spans 13 amino acids. Looked up from germline, CDR1 is SEHNR and CDR2 is FQNEAQ (reference sequence). CDR3 nucleotide sequence: TGTTCTAGCAGCTTAATTGTCGGGGGTGAAGCTTTCTTT. Translation: CSSSLIVGGEAFF.

The sample holds a few counts of this clonotype. The chain links TRBV4-3 to TRBJ1-6; the D gene is possibly TRBD1 (5 bases). The V end lost 2 bases, the J end lost 9 bases, and 8 bases lay between the germline ends. Germline values: CDR1 LGHNA, CDR2 YSLEER. The CDR3 contains 13 residues. CDR3 sequence reads: CASSQSGRSPLHF. The CDR3 DNA reads TGCGCCAGCAGCCAATCAGGGCGTTCACCCCTCCACTTT.

The chain links TRBV20-1 to TRBJ2-7, with TRBD2 matching 15 bases. The J segment lost 4 bases and the V segment lost 5 bases, leaving 6 bases of the junction unmatched. Germline CDR1 DFQATT, CDR2 SNEGSKA (reference sequence). The CDR3 has 15 residues. The CDR3 sequence: CSAGGLAGGEYEQYF. The CDR3 DNA sequence: TGCAGTGCTGGAGGACTAGCGGGAGGGGAGTACGAGCAGTACTTC.

This clonotype has at least ten counts. V usage is TRBV20-1 and J usage is TRBJ2-1, with D maybe TRBD2 (5 bases). Germline CDR1 reads DFQATT; CDR2 reads SNEGSKA (reference sequence). This CDR3 comprises 14 residues. Trimming cost V 6 bases and J 6 bases, with 18 bases left between them. This chain's CDR3 is CSAHPATGSNEQFF. In DNA form, the CDR3 reads TGCAGTGCCCACCCCGCGACGGGAAGCAATGAGCAGTTCTTC.